This TCR beta chain is from a study of Tregs in tolerant kidney transplant recipients. Study-level findings and limits: This study did not directly address biological reproducibility.

Remarks on this clone: Its cognate antigen is unknown.

The CDR3 sequence is 14 residues long. Germline V lookup: CDR1 SSHAT, CDR2 FNYEAQ (reference sequence). Trimming removed 5 bases at V and 9 bases at J, with 17 bases between. Thawed PBMCs were FACS-sorted into unstimulated CD4+CD25+CD127- regulatory T cells, CD4+CD25- non-regulatory cells, CD4 and CD8 cells. The data were produced by immunoSEQ multiplex PCR, yet TCRdb's version contains in-frame clones alone and is incomplete. In the table there are about 110,000 clones, roughly 90% of which are singletons. The sample in question was CD4+ T cells from blood, obtained before the transplant. This chain links TRBV7-7 with TRBJ2-1; D possibly corresponds to TRBD1 (6 bases). The clonotype comes from a human donor who received a combined kidney and bone marrow transplant. Here the CDR3 DNA reads TGTGCCAGCAGCCCGTCACAGGGTTTGATTGAGCAGTTCTTC. Protein: CASSPSQGLIEQFF.